This T cell receptor beta chain was sequenced for a study of graft-versus-host responses after intestinal transplantation. Background on the study: Following induction with anti-thymocyte globulin, all recipients were given tacrolimus and steroids for approximately 3 years. Notes on the study in general: Those patients showing graft-donor T cell macrochimerism displayed high graft-versus-host to host-versus-graft clonal ratios in allografts. GvH clones surfaced in recipient marrow, some emerging earlier in ileum or blood.

In regard to this clone: Its antigen is currently unknown.

Libraries were prepared by immunoSEQ multiplex PCR; TCRdb keeps only in-frame clonotypes and omits some of them. The sample holds approximately 110,000 clones, around nine tenths seen once. The CDR3 has 15 residues. Germline loops: CDR1 SGHAT, CDR2 FQNNGV. J was trimmed by 0 bases and V by 5 bases; bases with no gene match: 6. V is TRBV11-2 and J is TRBJ2-7, with 8 nucleotides matching TRBD1. Material: unstimulated CD4+ T cells sorted from spleen or lymph node cells, obtained before transplant. This sequence was found in a human donor who was the organ donor for an intestinal transplant. The CDR3 protein is CASSPGTGRSYEQYF. Written as DNA, the CDR3 is TGTGCCAGCAGCCCAGGGACAGGACGCTCCTACGAGCAGTACTTC.